A single sample gave rise to the 31 T cell receptor beta chains below, sequenced in a study of T-cell reconstitution after alpha-beta-depleted transplantation in children. Researchers prepared the TCRbeta library using unique molecular identifiers, the study reports. TCRdb passed the PCR reads through MiXCR, listing each CDR3 protein once. This sample yields 400,000 to 450,000 distinct CDR3 sequences, of which about 40% are seen a single time; under 30% belongs to the top ten. The sample in question was PBMCs, obtained before TCRalphabeta/CD19-depleted stem cell transplant. The receptors originated from a girl aged 2 to 9 with aplastic anemia, due to receive a stem cell transplant.

The J gene is TRBJ2-1, the V gene TRBV11-2; D is ambiguous. Germline loops: CDR1 SGHAT, CDR2 FQNNGV. V was clipped by 5 bases and J by 8 bases, with 7 bases between them. This CDR3 is 11 amino acids long. As DNA, the CDR3 is TGTGCCAGCAGCCCCGCGTATGAGCAGTTCTTC. It encodes CASSPAYEQFF.

This clonotype was observed a handful of times. The CDR3 loop is CSAKGPINQPQHF. CDR3 coding DNA: TGCAGTGCAAAGGGACCGATAAATCAGCCCCAGCATTTT. The genes are TRBV20-1 and TRBJ1-5; the D gene is possibly TRBD1 (5 bases). Trimming pared 6 bases from V and 4 bases from J, leaving 13 bases between. This CDR3 is built from 13 residues. Germline V gives CDR1 DFQATT, CDR2 SNEGSKA (reference sequence).

A few counts support this clonotype. The V call is TRBV12-3 or TRBV12-4, the J call TRBJ1-5; D remains unclear. CDR3 length equals 13 residues. Trimming pared 3 bases from V and 3 bases from J, leaving 6 bases between. CDR3 loop: CASSFTDNQPQHF. The CDR3 nucleotides read TGTGCCAGCAGTTTTACGGACAATCAGCCCCAGCATTTT.

This chain uses TRBV5-1 with TRBJ2-1; possibly TRBD1 for D (6 bases). V lost 3 bases to trimming and J lost 4 bases, with 14 bases between them. Germline V gene data show CDR1 as SGHRS and CDR2 as YFSETQ. The CDR3 has 15 residues. The CDR3 region is CASSSGQTLYNEQFF. The CDR3 DNA follows: TGCGCCAGCAGCTCCGGACAGACCCTATACAATGAGCAGTTCTTC.

This clonotype has more than one count but fewer than ten. The chain carries TRBV7-9 and TRBJ2-1, with D tentatively TRBD1 or TRBD2 (5 bases each). With 3 bases removed from V and 2 bases from J, the gap between germline ends came to 11 bases. Germline V gene lookup returns CDR1 SEHNR and CDR2 FQNEAQ (reference sequence). This CDR3 region has 15 residues. Written as DNA, the CDR3 is TGTGCCAGCAGCTTGACAGAGACTACCTACAATGAGCAGTTCTTC. Translating it yields CASSLTETTYNEQFF.

This clonotype was seen more than once but under ten times. The CDR3 DNA reads as TGTGCCAGCAGTTACTCTTTATGGAATTCGCGCGAGACCCAGTACTTC. Translation gives CASSYSLWNSRETQYF. The genes are TRBV6-5 and TRBJ2-5; D unresolved. Trimming stripped 0 bases from V and 5 bases from J, with 16 bases between. Germline values: CDR1 MNHEY, CDR2 SVGAGI. This CDR3 region has 16 residues.

The gene calls are TRBV20-1 and TRBJ1-5; possibly TRBD1 for D (6 bases). Per germline, CDR1 DFQATT and CDR2 SNEGSKA (reference sequence). CDR3 size: 13 residues. The V and J ends lost 6 bases and 3 bases respectively, with 12 bases between them. The CDR3 reads CSAGGAHNQPQHF. DNA for the CDR3: TGCAGTGCGGGGGGGGCCCACAATCAGCCCCAGCATTTT.

This clonotype appeared many times. V gene TRBV28 combines with J gene TRBJ2-5; 10 bases map to TRBD2. CDR1 and CDR2 (germline): MDHEN, SYDVKM. This CDR3 has 14 residues. Trimming took 8 bases from V and 4 from J; bases not matched to a gene: 7. The CDR3: CASRLAGAGETQYF. The DNA of the CDR3 is TGTGCCAGCCGCCTAGCGGGAGCCGGAGAGACCCAGTACTTC.

The rearrangement joins TRBV7-6 to TRBJ2-7; 9 nucleotides agree with TRBD1. The CDR3 loop spans 15 amino acids. Trimming cost V 2 bases and J 5 bases; bases outside gene matches: 7. Germline V lookup: CDR1 SGHVS, CDR2 FNYEAQ. This CDR3 reads CASSLTTGGVDEQYF. CDR3 DNA: TGTGCCAGCAGCTTAACGACAGGGGGGGTGGACGAGCAGTACTTC.

With respect to this clonotype: It may be a read error: a sequence one base away is much more abundant. This chain joins TRBV9 and TRBJ1-2; tentatively, D is TRBD1 (5 bases). The CDR3 length is 13 residues. The germline V gene encodes CDR1 SGDLS and CDR2 YYNGEE. The CDR3 reads CASSDGTSYSYTF. The CDR3 DNA is TGTGCCAGCAGCGACGGGACGAGCTATAGCTACACCTTC.

This clonotype appeared a few times. V and J are TRBV20-1 and TRBJ1-1; 7 bases agree with TRBD1. J gave up 1 base and V 5 bases, and 7 bases lay outside the gene matches. Germline lookup yields CDR1 DFQATT and CDR2 SNEGSKA (reference sequence). The CDR3 is made up of 14 amino acids. This CDR3 reads CSALIRGSNTEAFF. The CDR3 DNA is TGCAGTGCTTTGATCAGGGGGTCGAACACTGAAGCTTTCTTT.

This clonotype was seen a few times. The J gene is TRBJ1-5, the V gene TRBV5-1; TRBD1 might be the D (6 bases). The CDR3 length is 14 residues. The germline V gene encodes CDR1 SGHRS and CDR2 YFSETQ. Trimming took 7 bases from V and 0 from J, leaving 11 bases between them. The CDR3 coding sequence is TGCGCCAGCGGGGGCAACTCTAGCAATCAGCCCCAGCATTTT. Its translation: CASGGNSSNQPQHF. The full variable domain, in which reference TRBV5-1 and TRBJ1-5 provide the parts outside the CDR3, is KAGVTQTPRYLIKTRGQQVTLSCSPISGHRSVSWYQQTPGQGLQFLFEYFSETQRNKGNFPGRFSGRQFSNSRSEMNVSTLELGDSALYLCASGGNSSNQPQHFGDGTRLSIL.

This clonotype has more than one count but fewer than ten. The CDR3: CASFPQIPEYNSPLHF. In nucleotides, the CDR3 is TGTGCCAGCTTTCCGCAAATTCCCGAGTATAATTCACCCCTCCACTTT. The chain carries TRBV27 and TRBJ1-6, with D unclear. Per germline, CDR1 MNHEY and CDR2 SMNVEV (reference sequence). This CDR3 is 16 amino acids long. V lost 8 bases and J 4 bases, leaving 18 bases between the germline ends.

The CDR3 loop is CASSMTPDTQYF. The CDR3 DNA is TGTGCCAGCAGCATGACCCCAGATACGCAGTATTTT. This sequence joins TRBV3-1 and TRBJ2-3; D is uncertain. The germline CDR1 and CDR2 sequences are LGHDT and YNNKEL (reference sequence). The CDR3 contains 12 residues. Trimming cost V 5 bases and J 4 bases, with 7 bases left between them.

In its sample, this clonotype was seen many times. The chain uses TRBV12-3 or TRBV12-4 and TRBJ2-1, with 13 nucleotides matching TRBD2. The CDR3 runs 17 residues. J lost 7 bases, V lost 6 bases, and 12 bases had no gene match. The CDR3 nucleotides are TGTGCCAGCAGGGCGACTAGCGGGAGGAAGGTTTTAAATGAGCAGTTCTTC. It translates to CASRATSGRKVLNEQFF.

The CDR3 reads CASSLVTNLYEQYF. CDR3 nucleotide sequence: TGTGCCAGCAGTTTAGTCACTAACCTCTACGAGCAGTACTTC. This chain connects TRBV12-3 or TRBV12-4 to TRBJ2-7; D unresolved. This CDR3 contains 14 residues. The V end lost 1 base, the J end lost 3 bases, and 10 bases lay between the germline ends.

This chain connects TRBV5-1 to TRBJ1-2, with 10 bases lining up with TRBD1. The CDR3 loop spans 14 amino acids. J gave up 4 bases and V 4 bases, and 4 bases lay outside the gene matches. The germline CDR1 and CDR2 sequences are SGHRS and YFSETQ. CDR3 nucleotide sequence: TGCGCCAGCAGCCGGGACAGGGGTGGCTATGGCTACACCTTC. This codes for CASSRDRGGYGYTF.

The V and J genes are TRBV19 and TRBJ1-1, with D maybe TRBD1 (5 bases). The V gene's germline CDR1 is LNHDA and CDR2 SQIVND (reference sequence). The CDR3 spans 20 residues. V was shortened by 2 bases and J by 1 base, with 26 bases between the two germline ends. As DNA, the CDR3 is TGTGCCAGTAGTATACGCTACCGGGGCATGGCAACCATCCCGAACACTGAAGCTTTCTTT. It yields the protein CASSIRYRGMATIPNTEAFF.

This clonotype was detected many times. This chain links TRBV15 with TRBJ2-7, with 8 positions matching TRBD1. The CDR3 loop spans 15 amino acids. Germline CDR1 reads LNHNV; CDR2 reads YYDKDF (reference sequence). The junction had 6 bases not matched to a gene; V was cut back by 0 bases and J by 5 bases. The CDR3 reads CATSRDRTGHNEQYF. The CDR3, as DNA: TGTGCCACCAGCAGAGATCGGACAGGGCACAACGAGCAGTACTTC. Variable domain in full (rest from reference TRBV15 and TRBJ2-7): DAMVIQNPRYQVTQFGKPVTLSCSQTLNHNVMYWYQQKSSQAPKLLFHYYDKDFNNEADTPDNFQSRRPNTSFCFLDIRSPGLGDTAMYLCATSRDRTGHNEQYFGPGTRLTVT.

The genes are TRBV7-9 and TRBJ2-3, with no clear D. CDR1 and CDR2 from the germline V gene are SEHNR and FQNEAQ (reference sequence). The length of the CDR3 is 14 residues. The V gene lost 2 bases and the J gene lost 5 bases, with 11 bases spanning the gap. As DNA, the CDR3 is TGTGCCAGCAGCTTACGGGCCGCCGGAGATACGCAGTATTTT. Encoded protein: CASSLRAAGDTQYF.

In the case of this clonotype: A much larger clone lies one base from this, so it may be a read error. The chain has TRBV20-1 and TRBJ1-5; possibly TRBD1 for D (5 bases). The CDR3 has 17 amino acids. CDR1 is DFQATT, CDR2 SNEGSKA, per germline (reference sequence). The DNA for the CDR3 is TGCTGTGCTAGTCGGGGGTCGGCATTCGGGTCCAATCAGCCCCAGCATTTT. Translation gives CCASRGSAFGSNQPQHF.

The chain has TRBV12-3 or TRBV12-4 and TRBJ2-7; D is uncertain. V lost 1 base and J 5 bases, leaving 9 bases between the germline ends. The CDR3 is made up of 13 amino acids. This CDR3 reads CASSLVGPHEQYF. Written as DNA, the CDR3 is TGTGCCAGCAGTTTAGTAGGGCCCCACGAGCAGTACTTC.

This chain connects TRBV3-1 to TRBJ1-2; perhaps TRBD1 as D (5 bases). The germline gives CDR1 LGHDT, CDR2 YNNKEL (reference sequence). Deletions cut 2 bases from V and 8 bases from J, with 18 bases between. This CDR3 contains 15 residues. The CDR3: CASSQRGFGTEGYTF. CDR3 bases: TGTGCCAGCAGCCAAAGGGGCTTCGGGACGGAAGGCTACACCTTC. Full variable domain (outside the CDR3, taken from reference TRBV3-1 and TRBJ1-2): DTAVSQTPKYLVTQMGNDKSIKCEQNLGHDTMYWYKQDSKKFLKIMFSYNNKELIINETVPNRFSPKSPDKAHLNLHINSLELGDSAVYFCASSQRGFGTEGYTFGSGTRLTVV.

In regard to this clonotype: An end of the junction does not agree with germline; a read error may underlie this. V and J are TRBV10-2 and TRBJ1-5; possible D gene TRBD1, 6 bases. Germline V gene data show CDR1 as WSHSY and CDR2 as SAAADI. This CDR3 spans 17 amino acids. In nucleotides, the CDR3 is TGCGCCAGCAGTGAGTCGATTCTGGGGGCGGGGAGTCAGCCCCAGAATTTT. This sequence encodes CASSESILGAGSQPQNF.

The chain couples TRBV15 to TRBJ2-3, with 14 bases identical to TRBD2. CDR3 length: 17 amino acids. V lost 5 bases to trimming and J lost 2 bases; unmatched junction nucleotides: 6. Germline lookup yields CDR1 LNHNV and CDR2 YYDKDF (reference sequence). CDR3 sequence reads: CATSLPTSGRVTDTQYF. The CDR3 DNA is TGTGCCACCAGCCTCCCGACTAGCGGGAGGGTCACAGATACGCAGTATTTT.

The chain links TRBV19 to TRBJ2-1, with TRBD2 matching over 10 bases. V dropped 6 bases and J dropped 9; count of bases not matched to a gene: 5. The CDR3 has 13 residues. Looked up from germline, CDR1 is LNHDA and CDR2 is SQIVND (reference sequence). This CDR3 reads CASSLAGVLEQFF. The CDR3 DNA is TGTGCCAGTAGCCTAGCGGGAGTTCTTGAGCAGTTCTTC.

V and J are TRBV12-3 or TRBV12-4 and TRBJ1-2; 8 nucleotides match TRBD1. Trimming removed 5 bases from V and 1 base from J; junction bases left unmatched: 3. This CDR3 comprises 14 residues. This chain's CDR3 is CASSIDRGNYGYTF. Written as DNA, the CDR3 is TGTGCCAGCAGTATCGACAGGGGTAACTATGGCTACACCTTC.

Only a few counts were recorded for this clonotype. The rearrangement uses TRBV5-1 and TRBJ2-2; D call uncertain. The germline V gene encodes CDR1 SGHRS and CDR2 YFSETQ. Trimming left V 0 bases short and J 4 bases short, with 7 bases between. The length of the CDR3 is 14 residues. CDR3 nucleotides: TGCGCCAGCAGCTTGGGCAGTTCCACCGGGGAGCTGTTTTTT. Its translation is CASSLGSSTGELFF.

This clonotype was detected ten times or more. The rearrangement uses TRBV3-1 and TRBJ2-7; 8 nucleotides match TRBD1. CDR3 length equals 14 residues. Germline CDR1 is LGHDT and CDR2 is YNNKEL (reference sequence). V shed 4 bases and J 4 bases; nucleotides not matched to a gene: 6. The CDR3 spells CASSLRRQGYEQYF. CDR3 nucleotide sequence: TGTGCCAGCAGCCTACGACGACAGGGGTACGAGCAGTACTTC.

This chain joins TRBV5-1 and TRBJ2-1; D may be TRBD2 (6 bases). The CDR3 spans 16 residues. CDR1 SGHRS and CDR2 YFSETQ come from the germline V gene. V was clipped by 2 bases and J by 7 bases, with 19 bases between them. Here the CDR3 reads CASSLVPGLSGNEQFF. The CDR3 coding sequence is TGCGCCAGCAGCTTAGTACCGGGACTGAGCGGGAATGAGCAGTTCTTC.

This chain connects TRBV27 to TRBJ2-3; 10 bases match TRBD1. The germline gives CDR1 MNHEY, CDR2 SMNVEV (reference sequence). The CDR3 runs to 14 residues. V was clipped by 8 bases and J by 2 bases; unmatched bases: 4. The CDR3, as DNA: TGTGCCAGCCGGGACAGGGGATACACAGATACGCAGTATTTT. It translates to CASRDRGYTDTQYF.